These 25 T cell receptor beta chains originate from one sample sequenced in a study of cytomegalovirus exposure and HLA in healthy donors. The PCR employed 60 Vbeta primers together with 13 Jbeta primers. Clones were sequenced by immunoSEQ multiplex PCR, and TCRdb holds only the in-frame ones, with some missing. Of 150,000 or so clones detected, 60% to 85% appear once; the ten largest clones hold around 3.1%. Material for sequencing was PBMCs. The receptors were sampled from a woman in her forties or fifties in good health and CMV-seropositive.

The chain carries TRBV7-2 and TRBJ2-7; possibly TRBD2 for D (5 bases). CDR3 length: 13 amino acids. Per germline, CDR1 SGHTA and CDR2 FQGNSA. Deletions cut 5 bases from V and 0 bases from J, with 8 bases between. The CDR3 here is CASSARGSYEQYF. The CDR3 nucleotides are TGTGCCAGCAGCGCTCGGGGCTCCTACGAGCAGTACTTC.

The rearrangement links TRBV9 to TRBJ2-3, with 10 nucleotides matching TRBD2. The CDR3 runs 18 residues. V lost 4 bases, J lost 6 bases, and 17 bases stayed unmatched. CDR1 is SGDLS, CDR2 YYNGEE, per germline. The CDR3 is CASSFLSGTSDVRDTQYF. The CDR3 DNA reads TGTGCCAGCAGCTTCCTGTCCGGGACTAGCGATGTTCGCGATACGCAGTATTTT.

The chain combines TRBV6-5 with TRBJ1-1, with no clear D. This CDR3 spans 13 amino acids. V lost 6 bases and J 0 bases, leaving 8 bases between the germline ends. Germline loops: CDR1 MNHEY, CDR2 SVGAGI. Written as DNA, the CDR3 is TGTGCCAGCAGCCTACTGATGAACACTGAAGCTTTCTTT. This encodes CASSLLMNTEAFF.

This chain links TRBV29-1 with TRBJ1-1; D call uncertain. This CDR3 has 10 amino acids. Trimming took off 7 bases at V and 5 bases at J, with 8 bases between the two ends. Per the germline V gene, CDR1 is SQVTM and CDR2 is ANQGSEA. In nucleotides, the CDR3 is TGCAGCGGTATAGTAACTGAAGCTTTCTTT. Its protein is CSGIVTEAFF.

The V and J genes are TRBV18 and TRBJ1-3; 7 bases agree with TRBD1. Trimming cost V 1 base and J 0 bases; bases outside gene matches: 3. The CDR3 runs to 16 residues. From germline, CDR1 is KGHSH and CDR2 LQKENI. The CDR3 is CASSPQWDSSGNTIYF. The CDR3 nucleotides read TGTGCCAGCTCACCACAATGGGACAGCTCTGGAAACACCATATATTTT.

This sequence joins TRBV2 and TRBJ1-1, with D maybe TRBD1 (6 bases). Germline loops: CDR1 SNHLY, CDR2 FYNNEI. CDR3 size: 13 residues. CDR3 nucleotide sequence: TGTGCTCTCCAGGGACAACCAAACACTGAAGCTTTCTTT. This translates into CALQGQPNTEAFF.

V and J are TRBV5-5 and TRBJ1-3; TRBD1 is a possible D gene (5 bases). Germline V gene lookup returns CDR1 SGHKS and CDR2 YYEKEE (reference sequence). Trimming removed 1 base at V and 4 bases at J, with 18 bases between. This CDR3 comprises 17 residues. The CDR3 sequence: CASSLRDSGSQGNTIYF. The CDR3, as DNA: TGTGCCAGCAGCTTGAGGGACTCGGGCTCGCAGGGAAACACCATATATTTT.

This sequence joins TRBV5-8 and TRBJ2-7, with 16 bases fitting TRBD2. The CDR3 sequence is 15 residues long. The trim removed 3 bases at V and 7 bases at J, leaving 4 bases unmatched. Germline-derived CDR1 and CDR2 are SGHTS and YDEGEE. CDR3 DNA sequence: TGTGCCAGCAGCTCGCCGGGACTAGCGGGAGGGGAGCAGTACTTC. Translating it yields CASSSPGLAGGEQYF. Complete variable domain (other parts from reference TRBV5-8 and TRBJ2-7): EAGVTQSPTHLIKTRGQQATLRCSPISGHTSVYWYQQALGLGLQFLLWYDEGEERNRGNFPPRFSGRQFPNYSSELNVNALELEDSALYLCASSSPGLAGGEQYFGPGTRLTVT.

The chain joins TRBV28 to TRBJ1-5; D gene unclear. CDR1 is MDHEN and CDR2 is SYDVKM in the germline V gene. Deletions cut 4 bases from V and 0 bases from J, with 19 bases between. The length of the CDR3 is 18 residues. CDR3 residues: CASSWPRGRGYSNQPQHF. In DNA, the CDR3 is TGTGCCAGCAGTTGGCCCCGGGGTAGAGGGTATAGCAATCAGCCCCAGCATTTT.

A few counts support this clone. This chain's CDR3 is CASRWAGNEKLFF. Here the CDR3 DNA reads TGTGCCAGCAGATGGGCTGGGAATGAAAAACTGTTTTTT. J is TRBJ1-4 and V is TRBV6-5, with D unresolved. The V end was cut by 6 bases, the J end by 5 bases, with 10 bases between. CDR1 is MNHEY and CDR2 is SVGAGI in the germline V gene. CDR3 length: 13 residues.

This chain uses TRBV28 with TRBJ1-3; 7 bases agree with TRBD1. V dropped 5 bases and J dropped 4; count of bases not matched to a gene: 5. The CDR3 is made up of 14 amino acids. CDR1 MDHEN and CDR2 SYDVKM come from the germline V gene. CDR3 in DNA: TGTGCCAGCAGTGCCCAGACAGGGGGAAACACCATATATTTT. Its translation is CASSAQTGGNTIYF.

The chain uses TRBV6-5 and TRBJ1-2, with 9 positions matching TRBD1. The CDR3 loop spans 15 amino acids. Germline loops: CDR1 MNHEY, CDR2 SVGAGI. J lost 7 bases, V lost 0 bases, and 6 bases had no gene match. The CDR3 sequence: CASSYSGTGLSGYTF. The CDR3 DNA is TGTGCCAGCAGTTACTCCGGGACAGGGTTGAGTGGCTACACCTTC.

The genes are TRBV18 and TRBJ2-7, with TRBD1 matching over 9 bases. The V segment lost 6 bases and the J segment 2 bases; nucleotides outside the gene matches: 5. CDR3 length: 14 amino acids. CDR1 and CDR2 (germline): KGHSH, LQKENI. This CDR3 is CASSPGTGTYEQYF. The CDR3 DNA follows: TGTGCCAGCTCGCCCGGGACAGGGACCTACGAGCAGTACTTC.

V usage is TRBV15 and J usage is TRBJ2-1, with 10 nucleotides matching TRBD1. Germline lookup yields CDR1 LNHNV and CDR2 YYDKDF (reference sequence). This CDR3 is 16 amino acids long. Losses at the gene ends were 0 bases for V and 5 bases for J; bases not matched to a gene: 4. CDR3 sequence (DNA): TGTGCCACCAGCAGAGAAACCGGGACAGGGGACAATGAGCAGTTCTTC. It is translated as CATSRETGTGDNEQFF.

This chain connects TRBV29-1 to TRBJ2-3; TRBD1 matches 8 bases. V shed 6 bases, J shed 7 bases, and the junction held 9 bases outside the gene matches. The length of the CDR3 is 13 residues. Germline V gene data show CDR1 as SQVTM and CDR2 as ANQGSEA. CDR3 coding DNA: TGCAGCGTAGGAGGACAGGGAATAAATACGCAGTATTTT. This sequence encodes CSVGGQGINTQYF.

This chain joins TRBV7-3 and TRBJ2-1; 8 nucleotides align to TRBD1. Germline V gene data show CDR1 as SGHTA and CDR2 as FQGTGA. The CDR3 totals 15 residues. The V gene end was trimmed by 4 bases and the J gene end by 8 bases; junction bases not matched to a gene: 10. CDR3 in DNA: TGTGCCAGCAGCTCACAGACGGGACAGGTTGATGAGCAGTTCTTC. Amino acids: CASSSQTGQVDEQFF.

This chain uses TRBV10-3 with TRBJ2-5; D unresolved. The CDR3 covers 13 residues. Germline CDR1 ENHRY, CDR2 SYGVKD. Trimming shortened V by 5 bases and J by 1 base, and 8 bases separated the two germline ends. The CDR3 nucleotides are TGTGCCATCAGTATGAACTCCCAAGAGACCCAGTACTTC. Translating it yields CAISMNSQETQYF.

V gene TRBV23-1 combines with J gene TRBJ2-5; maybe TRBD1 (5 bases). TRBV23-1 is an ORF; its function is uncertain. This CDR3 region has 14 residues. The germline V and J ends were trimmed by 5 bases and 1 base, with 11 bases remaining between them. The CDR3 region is CASSTWGSQETQYF. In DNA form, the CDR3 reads TGCGCCAGCAGTACCTGGGGCTCCCAAGAGACCCAGTACTTC.

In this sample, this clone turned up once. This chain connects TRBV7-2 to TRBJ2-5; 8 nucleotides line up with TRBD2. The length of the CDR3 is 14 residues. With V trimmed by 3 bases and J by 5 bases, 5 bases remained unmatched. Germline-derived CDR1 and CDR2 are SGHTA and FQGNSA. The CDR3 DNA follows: TGTGCCAGCAGCTTCGGGGGGGCCGGGGAGACCCAGTACTTC. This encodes CASSFGGAGETQYF.

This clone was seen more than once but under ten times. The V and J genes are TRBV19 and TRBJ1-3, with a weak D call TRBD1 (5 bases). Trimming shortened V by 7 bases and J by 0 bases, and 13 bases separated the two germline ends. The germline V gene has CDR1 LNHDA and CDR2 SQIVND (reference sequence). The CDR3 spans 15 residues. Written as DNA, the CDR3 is TGTGCCAGTACCCAAATGACAGTCTCTGGAAACACCATATATTTT. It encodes CASTQMTVSGNTIYF.

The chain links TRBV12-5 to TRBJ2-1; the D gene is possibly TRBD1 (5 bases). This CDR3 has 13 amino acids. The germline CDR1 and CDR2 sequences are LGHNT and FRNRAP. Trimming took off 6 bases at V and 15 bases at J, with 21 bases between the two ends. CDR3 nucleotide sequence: TGTGCTAGTGGGTGGTTAGGGGCCACTGAGTCGTTCTTC. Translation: CASGWLGATESFF. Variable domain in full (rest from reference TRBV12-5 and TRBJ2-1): DARVTQTPRHKVTEMGQEVTMRCQPILGHNTVFWYRQTMMQGLELLAYFRNRAPLDDSGMPKDRFSAEMPDATLATLKIQPSEPRDSAVYFCASGWLGATESFFGPGTRLTVL.

The CDR3 bases are TGTGCCAGCAGCACCTCGACAGGGGGTAATTCACCCCTCCACTTT. Translating it yields CASSTSTGGNSPLHF. The chain recombines TRBV7-2 with TRBJ1-6, with 9 nucleotides matching TRBD1. The V segment lost 5 bases and the J segment 6 bases; nucleotides outside the gene matches: 5. CDR3 size: 15 residues. Germline V gives CDR1 SGHTA, CDR2 FQGNSA. Looking up the rest from reference TRBV7-2 and TRBJ1-6 gives the full variable domain: GAGVSQSPSNKVTEKGKDVELRCDPISGHTALYWYRQSLGQGLEFLIYFQGNSAPDKSGLPSDRFSAERTGGSVSTLTIQRTQQEDSAVYLCASSTSTGGNSPLHFGNGTRLTVT.

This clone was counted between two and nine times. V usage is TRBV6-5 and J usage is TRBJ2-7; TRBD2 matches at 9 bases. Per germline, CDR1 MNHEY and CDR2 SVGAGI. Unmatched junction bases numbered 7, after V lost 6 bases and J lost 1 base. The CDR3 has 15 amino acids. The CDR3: CASSRLAGPSYEQYF. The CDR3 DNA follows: TGTGCCAGCAGCCGCCTAGCGGGGCCATCCTACGAGCAGTACTTC.

The CDR3 loop is CASSPRDSWRSNQPQHF. For the CDR3, the DNA is TGTGCCAGTAGTCCTCGGGACTCCTGGCGAAGCAATCAGCCCCAGCATTTT. The rearrangement links TRBV19 to TRBJ1-5; weak D call: TRBD1 (5 bases). CDR1 and CDR2 from the germline V gene are LNHDA and SQIVND (reference sequence). V shed 5 bases and J shed 1 base, with 18 bases lying between them. The CDR3 totals 17 residues.

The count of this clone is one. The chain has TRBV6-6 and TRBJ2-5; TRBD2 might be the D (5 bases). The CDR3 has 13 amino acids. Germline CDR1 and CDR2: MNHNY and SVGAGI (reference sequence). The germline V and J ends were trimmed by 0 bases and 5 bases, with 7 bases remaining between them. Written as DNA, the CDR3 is TGTGCCAGCAGTTACTCGAGGGTGGAGACCCAGTACTTC. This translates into CASSYSRVETQYF.